This entry lists 25 T cell receptor beta chains sequenced from one sample in a study of somatic mutations in cytotoxic T cells in rheumatoid arthritis. Repertoires were generated with immunoSEQ multiplex PCR, while TCRdb's copy carries only in-frame clones and drops some. The top ten hold roughly 40% of the sample, which has 6,700 or so clones, roughly three quarters seen once. Material for sequencing was CD8+ T cells sorted from blood. These receptors were collected from a man aged 35 to 55 in good health.

The chain uses TRBV15 and TRBJ2-7; TRBD1 agrees at 7 bases. V was pared by 3 bases and J by 5 bases, with 10 bases of the junction left unmatched. Germline V CDR1 and CDR2: LNHNV, YYDKDF (reference sequence). The CDR3 contains 15 residues. As DNA, the CDR3 is TGTGCCACCAGCAGGCTTAGGGGGCTTGCCGACGAGCAGTACTTC. Translated, it gives CATSRLRGLADEQYF.

In its sample, this clone was seen a few times. V gene TRBV6-5 combines with J gene TRBJ1-5, with D hard to call. The CDR3 covers 12 residues. Trimming cost V 5 bases and J 5 bases, with 7 bases left between them. Per the germline V gene, CDR1 is MNHEY and CDR2 is SVGAGI. CDR3 bases: TGTGCCAGCAGTACACAAGATCAGCCCCAGCATTTT. It codes for CASSTQDQPQHF.

This clone turned up a few times. The gene calls are TRBV7-9 and TRBJ2-7; D unclear. The ends were cut back, 5 bases at V and 0 bases at J, with 5 bases in the middle. This CDR3 has 12 residues. Germline CDR1 and CDR2: SEHNR and FQNEAQ (reference sequence). The CDR3 is CASSPFSYEQYF. The DNA for the CDR3 is TGTGCCAGCAGCCCCTTCTCCTACGAGCAGTACTTC.

This chain joins TRBV7-8 and TRBJ1-5; 10 bases agree with TRBD1. The germline V gene has CDR1 SGHVS and CDR2 FQNEAQ. Trimming at V came to 5 bases and at J to 3 bases, leaving 4 bases not matched to a gene. The CDR3 is 15 amino acids. The CDR3 loop reads CASSPGTGANQPQHF. The CDR3 bases are TGTGCCAGCAGCCCCGGGACAGGGGCCAATCAGCCCCAGCATTTT.

Written as DNA, the CDR3 is TGTGCCAGCAGCAAACGACCTCCTCGGGGGATCCTCTCCTACGAGCAGTACGTC. Translated, it gives CASSKRPPRGILSYEQYV. The V and J genes are TRBV21-1 and TRBJ2-7; TRBD2, the table's D call, was not compared with the DNA. TRBV21-1 is listed as a pseudogene. This CDR3 spans 18 amino acids.

The sample holds one count of this clone. V usage is TRBV28 and J usage is TRBJ1-6, with a weak D call TRBD1 (6 bases). CDR1 and CDR2 (germline): MDHEN, SYDVKM. V lost 7 bases and J 0 bases, leaving 13 bases between the germline ends. This CDR3 has 16 amino acids. CDR3 sequence reads: CASTLGGASYNSPLHF. In DNA form, the CDR3 reads TGTGCCAGCACCCTGGGGGGGGCCTCCTATAATTCACCCCTCCACTTT.

The gene calls are TRBV5-1 and TRBJ2-2, with D possibly TRBD1 on 6 matching bases. The germline V and J ends were trimmed by 2 bases and 2 bases, with 10 bases remaining between them. CDR3 size: 15 residues. CDR1 and CDR2 from the germline V gene are SGHRS and YFSETQ. In DNA form, the CDR3 reads TGCGCCAGCAGCTTATTGGGGGCTAACACCGGGGAGCTGTTTTTT. Its protein is CASSLLGANTGELFF.

The chain couples TRBV4-2 to TRBJ2-7; no clear D. The CDR3 covers 14 residues. V was trimmed by 1 base and J by 3 bases, leaving 10 bases between them. Germline CDR1 is LGHNA and CDR2 is YNFKEQ. The CDR3 reads CASSQVGDNYEQYF. DNA of the CDR3: TGTGCCAGCAGCCAAGTTGGAGACAACTACGAGCAGTACTTC.

This clone was seen only once. The gene calls are TRBV15 and TRBJ2-1; 11 positions match TRBD2. This CDR3 has 17 amino acids. Germline CDR1 LNHNV, CDR2 YYDKDF (reference sequence). J lost 6 bases, V lost 0 bases, and 7 bases had no gene match. CDR3 nucleotide sequence: TGTGCCACCAGCAGAGAGGTACTAGCGGGGGTAGGCAATGAGCAGTTCTTC. Translating it yields CATSREVLAGVGNEQFF.

This clone was seen only once. The chain couples TRBV28 to TRBJ2-1; the match to TRBD1 covers 9 bases. V was clipped by 7 bases and J by 7 bases; unmatched bases: 8. Germline assignment: CDR1 MDHEN and CDR2 SYDVKM. The CDR3 runs to 14 residues. In nucleotides, the CDR3 is TGTGCCAGCACCGACGGGACAGGGAGTAATGAGCAGTTCTTC. The encoded protein is CASTDGTGSNEQFF.

The V call is TRBV9, the J call TRBJ2-1; 7 bases agree with TRBD1. Germline values: CDR1 SGDLS, CDR2 YYNGEE. After removal of 3 bases from V and 0 bases from J, the junction contained 6 bases not matched to a gene. This CDR3 has 16 amino acids. This CDR3 is CASSATGTVSYNEQFF. CDR3 coding DNA: TGTGCCAGCAGCGCAACCGGGACAGTCTCCTACAATGAGCAGTTCTTC.

The V gene is TRBV4-2, the J gene TRBJ2-5; 9 bases match TRBD2. The junction had 8 bases not matched to a gene; V was cut back by 1 base and J by 5 bases. The CDR3 is 16 amino acids. The germline CDR1 and CDR2 sequences are LGHNA and YNFKEQ. The CDR3 reads CASSQVGGGATETQYF. The CDR3 DNA sequence: TGTGCCAGCAGCCAAGTGGGCGGGGGGGCCACGGAGACCCAGTACTTC.

The chain recombines TRBV28 with TRBJ2-2; tentatively, D is TRBD2 (6 bases). CDR1 is MDHEN, CDR2 SYDVKM, per germline. V gave up 1 base and J gave up 3 bases, with 9 bases separating them. This CDR3 is 15 amino acids long. CDR3 nucleotides: TGTGCCAGCAGTTTATCCGGGGGTGACACCGGGGAGCTGTTTTTT. Translating it yields CASSLSGGDTGELFF.

In its sample, this clone was seen once. In nucleotides, the CDR3 is TGTGCCAGCAGCTTTGGAGGCAATCAGCCCCAGCATTTT. Amino acids: CASSFGGNQPQHF. V gene TRBV7-9 combines with J gene TRBJ1-5, with D unclear. This CDR3 region has 13 residues. Germline V gene lookup returns CDR1 SEHNR and CDR2 FQNEAQ (reference sequence). Trimming cost V 3 bases and J 2 bases, with 5 bases left between them.

This clone was seen only a few times. The chain employs TRBV7-2 and TRBJ2-7, with D maybe TRBD2 (6 bases). The CDR3 runs 14 residues. The germline V and J ends were trimmed by 2 bases and 5 bases, with 13 bases remaining between them. From germline, CDR1 is SGHTA and CDR2 FQGNSA. The CDR3, as DNA: TGTGCCAGCAGCTTATGGGGGGAAGAGGACGAGCAGTACTTC. As protein: CASSLWGEEDEQYF.

The CDR3, as DNA: TGTGCCAGCAGTGAGATAGCGGGGGGGCTTCCAGATACGCAGTATTTT. Amino acid sequence: CASSEIAGGLPDTQYF. The chain recombines TRBV25-1 with TRBJ2-3; 11 nucleotides agree with TRBD2. The CDR3 has 16 amino acids. V dropped 3 bases and J dropped 4; count of bases not matched to a gene: 6. Germline loops: CDR1 MGHDK, CDR2 SYGVNS.

The rearrangement links TRBV27 to TRBJ2-5; TRBD2 matches at 9 bases. The CDR3 is 15 residues long. Germline lookup yields CDR1 MNHEY and CDR2 SMNVEV (reference sequence). V lost 3 bases to trimming and J lost 4 bases; unmatched junction nucleotides: 6. CDR3 in amino acids: CASSFWRGGPETQYF. CDR3 bases: TGTGCCAGCAGTTTTTGGCGGGGGGGCCCAGAGACCCAGTACTTC.

The rearrangement uses TRBV27 and TRBJ2-5; 10 nucleotides line up with TRBD2. Looked up from germline, CDR1 is MNHEY and CDR2 is SMNVEV (reference sequence). The CDR3 sequence is 16 residues long. V dropped 2 bases and J dropped 5; count of bases not matched to a gene: 8. CDR3 sequence: CASSLKLAGVGETQYF. In nucleotides, the CDR3 is TGTGCCAGCAGTTTAAAGCTAGCGGGAGTGGGGGAGACCCAGTACTTC.

The chain joins TRBV14 to TRBJ2-7; no firm D call. Trimming removed 4 bases at V and 4 bases at J, with 17 bases between. Germline V gene sequence: CDR1 SGHDN, CDR2 FVKESK. This CDR3 is built from 15 residues. The CDR3 protein is CASSLEGNLGYEQYF. The CDR3 coding sequence is TGTGCCAGCAGCCTGGAAGGGAATCTCGGGTACGAGCAGTACTTC.

On this clone: Other DNA variants within this sample encode the same CDR3. The CDR3 DNA sequence: TGTGCCAGCAGCGATACAAGGGGTGAGCAGTTCTTC. Protein product: CASSDTRGEQFF. The chain links TRBV9 to TRBJ2-1; possible D gene TRBD1, 5 bases. This CDR3 has 12 amino acids. Trimming took 3 bases from V and 9 from J, leaving 10 bases between them. Germline CDR1 reads SGDLS; CDR2 reads YYNGEE.

The rearrangement joins TRBV13 to TRBJ2-1; D call uncertain. Trimming stripped 5 bases from V and 7 bases from J, with 9 bases between. Germline CDR1 and CDR2: PRHDT and FYEKMQ (reference sequence). The CDR3 loop spans 12 amino acids. CDR3 DNA sequence: TGTGCCAGCAGCGATATGGGAAATGAGCAGTTCTTC. This sequence encodes CASSDMGNEQFF.

The chain couples TRBV27 to TRBJ2-1, with 7 bases aligning to TRBD2. CDR3 length equals 17 residues. Trimming removed 6 bases from V and 9 bases from J; junction bases left unmatched: 20. Germline V gene lookup returns CDR1 MNHEY and CDR2 SMNVEV (reference sequence). CDR3 bases: TGTGCCAGCAGCCACGCGGTGGTGGCGGGGGTTCTCGGTGAGCAGTTCTTC. This sequence encodes CASSHAVVAGVLGEQFF.

This chain links TRBV30 with TRBJ1-5; no clear D gene. Looked up from germline, CDR1 is GTSNPN and CDR2 is SVGIG (reference sequence). This CDR3 spans 13 amino acids. Deletions cut 0 bases from V and 7 bases from J, with 10 bases between. Here the CDR3 reads CAWSVGRSQPQHF. In nucleotides, the CDR3 is TGTGCCTGGAGTGTAGGGCGATCCCAGCCCCAGCATTTT.

The genes are TRBV5-5 and TRBJ2-1, with D possibly TRBD1 on 6 matching bases. Per the germline V gene, CDR1 is SGHKS and CDR2 is YYEKEE (reference sequence). V dropped 4 bases and J dropped 0 bases, with 17 bases sitting between them. There are 17 residues in the CDR3. CDR3 bases: TGTGCCAGCAGCCCCCCGCCTACAGGGAGCTCCTACAATGAGCAGTTCTTC. Amino acids: CASSPPPTGSSYNEQFF.

The chain links TRBV6-1 to TRBJ1-3, with D unclear. The V end lost 5 bases, the J end lost 1 base, and 9 bases lay between the germline ends. The CDR3 loop spans 14 amino acids. Germline CDR1 and CDR2: MNHNS and SASEGT. The CDR3, as DNA: TGTGCCAGCAGTTGGGGAGTTTCTGGAAACACCATATATTTT. It yields the protein CASSWGVSGNTIYF.